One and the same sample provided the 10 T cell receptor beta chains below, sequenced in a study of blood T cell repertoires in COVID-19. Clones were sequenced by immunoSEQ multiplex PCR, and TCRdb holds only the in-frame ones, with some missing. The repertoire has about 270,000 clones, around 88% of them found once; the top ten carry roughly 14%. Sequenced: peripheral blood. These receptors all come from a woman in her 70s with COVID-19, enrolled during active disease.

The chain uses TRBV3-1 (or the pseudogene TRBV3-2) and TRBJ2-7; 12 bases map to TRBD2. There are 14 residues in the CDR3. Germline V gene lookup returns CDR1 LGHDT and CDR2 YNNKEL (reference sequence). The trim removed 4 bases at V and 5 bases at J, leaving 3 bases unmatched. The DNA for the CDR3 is TGTGCCAGCAGCCCTAGCGGGGGGGTGAACGAGCAGTACTTC. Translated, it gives CASSPSGGVNEQYF.

CDR3 amino acids: CASSVFRDPITDTQYF. CDR3 nucleotide sequence: TGTGCCAGTAGTGTCTTCCGGGATCCAATTACAGATACGCAGTATTTT. The V call is TRBV19, the J call TRBJ2-3; perhaps TRBD2 as D (5 bases). This CDR3 contains 16 residues. The germline V gene has CDR1 LNHDA and CDR2 SQIVND (reference sequence). Trimming cost V 5 bases and J 3 bases, with 18 bases left between them.

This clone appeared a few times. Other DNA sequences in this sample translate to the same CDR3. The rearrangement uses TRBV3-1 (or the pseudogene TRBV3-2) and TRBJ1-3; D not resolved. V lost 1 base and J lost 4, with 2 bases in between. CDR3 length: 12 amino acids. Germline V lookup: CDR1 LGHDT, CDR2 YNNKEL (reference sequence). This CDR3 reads CASSQAGNTIYF. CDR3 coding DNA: TGTGCCAGCAGCCAAGCAGGAAACACCATATATTTT.

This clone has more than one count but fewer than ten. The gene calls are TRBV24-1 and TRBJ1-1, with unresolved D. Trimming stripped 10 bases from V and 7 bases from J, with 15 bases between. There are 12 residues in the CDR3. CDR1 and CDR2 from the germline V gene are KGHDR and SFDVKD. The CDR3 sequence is CATRGDSYEAFF. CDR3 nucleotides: TGTGCCACACGAGGAGACTCTTATGAAGCTTTCTTT.

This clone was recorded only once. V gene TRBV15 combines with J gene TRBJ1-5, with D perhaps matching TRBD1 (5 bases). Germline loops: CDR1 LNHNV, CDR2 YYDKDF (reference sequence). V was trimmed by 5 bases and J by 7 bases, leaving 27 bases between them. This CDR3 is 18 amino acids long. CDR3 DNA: TGTGCCACCAGCGGAGTAGGGGTTGCAGGGTGGAACGAACAGCCCCAGCATTTT. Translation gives CATSGVGVAGWNEQPQHF.

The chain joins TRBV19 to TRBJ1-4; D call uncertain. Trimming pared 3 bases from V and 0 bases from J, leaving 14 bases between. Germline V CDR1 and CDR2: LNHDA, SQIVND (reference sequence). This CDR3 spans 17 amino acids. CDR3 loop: CASSIYGQTTTNEKLFF. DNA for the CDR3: TGTGCCAGTAGTATTTATGGGCAGACTACAACTAATGAAAAACTGTTTTTT. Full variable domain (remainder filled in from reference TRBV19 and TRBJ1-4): DGGITQSPKYLFRKEGQNVTLSCEQNLNHDAMYWYRQDPGQGLRLIYYSQIVNDFQKGDIAEGYSVSREKKESFPLTVTSAQKNPTAFYLCASSIYGQTTTNEKLFFGSGTQLSVL.

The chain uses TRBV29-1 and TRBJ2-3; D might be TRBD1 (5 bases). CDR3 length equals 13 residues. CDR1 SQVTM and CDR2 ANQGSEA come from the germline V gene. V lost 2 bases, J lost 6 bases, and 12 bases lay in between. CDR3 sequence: CSVEPQGLDTQYF. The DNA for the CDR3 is TGCAGCGTTGAACCCCAGGGCCTGGATACGCAGTATTTT.

In DNA, the CDR3 is TGCAGCGTTATGACAGTACGCTTCGAAAAACTGTTTTTT. Translating gives CSVMTVRFEKLFF. The rearrangement uses TRBV29-1 and TRBJ1-4; TRBD1 is a possible D gene (5 bases). Germline loops: CDR1 SQVTM, CDR2 ANQGSEA. CDR3 length: 13 amino acids. Between the trimmed V and J ends, which lost 5 bases and 8 bases, there was a span of 15 bases.

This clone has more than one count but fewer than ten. CDR3 nucleotides: TGTGCCAGCAGTTACCCGGACAGGGAAACAGATACGCAGTATTTT. It specifies CASSYPDRETDTQYF. The chain combines TRBV6-2 or TRBV6-3 with TRBJ2-3; 8 bases are a match to TRBD1. Looked up from germline, CDR1 is MNHEY and CDR2 is SVGEGT. V lost 2 bases and J lost 3; bases outside the gene matches: 4. This CDR3 contains 15 residues.

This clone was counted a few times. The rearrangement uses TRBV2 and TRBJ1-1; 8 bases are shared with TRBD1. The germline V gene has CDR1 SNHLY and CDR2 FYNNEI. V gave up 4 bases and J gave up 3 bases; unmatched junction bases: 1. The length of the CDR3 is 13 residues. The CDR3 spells CASSAQGDTEAFF. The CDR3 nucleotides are TGTGCCAGCAGTGCACAGGGGGACACTGAAGCTTTCTTT.